The 30 T cell receptor beta chains listed next were all sequenced from one sample in a study of early T cells in non-severe SARS-CoV-2 infection. In TCRdb, the 5' RACE reads were re-called with MiXCR into one record per CDR3 protein. The sample has about 60,000 distinct CDR3 sequences, about 12% seen once; the top ten hold approximately 4.8%. The sample was whole blood. The origin of the receptors is an adult who was a healthcare worker with PCR-confirmed SARS-CoV-2 infection or an uninfected control (not recorded which).

J is TRBJ1-5 and V is TRBV5-4; 8 bases match TRBD1. Germline V gives CDR1 SGHNT, CDR2 YYREEE (reference sequence). The CDR3 has 16 amino acids. V shed 5 bases, J shed 4 bases, and the junction held 11 bases outside the gene matches. The CDR3 sequence: CASSLWTGTGNQPQHF. The CDR3 DNA follows: TGTGCCAGCAGTTTATGGACCGGGACAGGAAATCAGCCCCAGCATTTT. Full variable domain (missing parts from reference TRBV5-4 and TRBJ1-5): ETGVTQSPTHLIKTRGQQVTLRCSSQSGHNTVSWYQQALGQGPQFIFQYYREEENGRGNFPPRFSGLQFPNYSSELNVNALELDDSALYLCASSLWTGTGNQPQHFGDGTRLSIL.

CDR3 residues: CASSLYQRRSDGELFF. DNA of the CDR3: TGTGCCAGCAGCTTGTACCAGCGGAGATCCGACGGGGAGCTGTTTTTT. The chain carries TRBV7-8 and TRBJ2-2; D possibly corresponds to TRBD2 (5 bases). The CDR3 runs to 16 residues. Trimming cost V 3 bases and J 7 bases, with 18 bases left between them. CDR1 SGHVS and CDR2 FQNEAQ come from the germline V gene. Variable domain in full (rest from reference TRBV7-8 and TRBJ2-2): GAGVSQSPRYKVAKRGQDVALRCDPISGHVSLFWYQQALGQGPEFLTYFQNEAQLDKSGLPSDRFFAERPEGSVSTLKIQRTQQEDSAVYLCASSLYQRRSDGELFFGEGSRLTVL.

This clonotype appeared many times. The V gene is TRBV6-6, the J gene TRBJ2-2; either TRBD1 or TRBD2 may supply D (6 bases each). This CDR3 has 13 amino acids. Trimming took off 4 bases at V and 7 bases at J, with 10 bases between the two ends. The V gene's germline CDR1 is MNHNY and CDR2 SVGAGI (reference sequence). CDR3 residues: CASSFGGGGELFF. CDR3 coding DNA: TGTGCCAGCAGTTTCGGGGGCGGCGGGGAGCTGTTTTTT.

This clonotype was recorded at least ten times. This chain connects TRBV14 to TRBJ2-1; no clear D. This CDR3 is 12 amino acids long. In germline, CDR1 is SGHDN, CDR2 FVKESK. Between the trimmed V and J ends, which lost 4 bases and 4 bases, there was a span of 5 bases. Written as DNA, the CDR3 is TGTGCCAGCAGCCTTTCGTACAATGAGCAGTTCTTC. Protein: CASSLSYNEQFF.

The genes are TRBV11-2 and TRBJ1-3, with D unresolved. Germline loops: CDR1 SGHAT, CDR2 FQNNGV. V lost 2 bases and J 4 bases, leaving 3 bases between the germline ends. This CDR3 contains 12 residues. Here the CDR3 reads CASSLSGNTIYF. The CDR3 DNA sequence: TGTGCCAGCAGCTTATCCGGAAACACCATATATTTT.

The sample holds many counts of this clonotype. The V and J genes are TRBV10-3 and TRBJ2-3; weak D call: TRBD1 (5 bases). CDR1 ENHRY and CDR2 SYGVKD come from the germline V gene. Trimming took off 0 bases at V and 1 base at J, with 11 bases between the two ends. The CDR3 is made up of 16 amino acids. The CDR3 is CAISESGRVGTDTQYF. DNA of the CDR3: TGTGCCATCAGTGAGTCCGGCAGGGTGGGCACAGATACGCAGTATTTT.

This clonotype was recorded a few times. The V and J genes are TRBV7-9 and TRBJ2-7; 9 nucleotides line up with TRBD2. The CDR3 consists of 14 residues. The germline V gene encodes CDR1 SEHNR and CDR2 FQNEAQ (reference sequence). The ends lost 3 bases at V and 5 bases at J; junction bases unmatched: 5. The CDR3 is CASSFPSGRNEQYF. The DNA for the CDR3 is TGTGCCAGCAGCTTTCCCAGCGGGAGGAACGAGCAGTACTTC. Variable domain in full (rest from reference TRBV7-9 and TRBJ2-7): DTGVSQNPRHKITKRGQNVTFRCDPISEHNRLYWYRQTLGQGPEFLTYFQNEAQLEKSRLLSDRFSAERPKGSFSTLEIQRTEQGDSAMYLCASSFPSGRNEQYFGPGTRLTVT.

This clonotype was observed many times. This chain links TRBV29-1 with TRBJ1-1, with 9 bases fitting TRBD1. This CDR3 contains 13 residues. Looked up from germline, CDR1 is SQVTM and CDR2 is ANQGSEA. V gave up 7 bases and J gave up 5 bases; unmatched junction bases: 8. CDR3 coding DNA: TGCAGCGCCACGAGACAGGGGGGTACTGAAGCTTTCTTT. Translated, it gives CSATRQGGTEAFF.

CDR3 sequence reads: CASSLDQIRSPLHF. The CDR3, as DNA: TGTGCCAGCAGCTTAGACCAGATCAGGTCACCCCTCCACTTT. The chain joins TRBV7-9 to TRBJ1-6; D remains unclear. The V and J ends lost 1 base and 10 bases respectively, with 11 bases between them. This CDR3 spans 14 amino acids. The germline CDR1 and CDR2 sequences are SEHNR and FQNEAQ (reference sequence). Variable domain in full (rest from reference TRBV7-9 and TRBJ1-6): DTGVSQNPRHKITKRGQNVTFRCDPISEHNRLYWYRQTLGQGPEFLTYFQNEAQLEKSRLLSDRFSAERPKGSFSTLEIQRTEQGDSAMYLCASSLDQIRSPLHFGNGTRLTVT.

This clonotype was seen ten or more times. The rearrangement links TRBV11-2 to TRBJ1-1; no definite D call. This CDR3 has 14 residues. V lost 5 bases, J lost 0 bases, and 10 bases lay in between. Germline CDR1 reads SGHAT; CDR2 reads FQNNGV. In DNA form, the CDR3 reads TGTGCCAGCAGCCGCCGGACCCTGAACACTGAAGCTTTCTTT. This encodes CASSRRTLNTEAFF.

This clonotype was detected a few times. The chain has TRBV7-2 and TRBJ2-7; D gene ambiguous. The CDR3 is 12 residues long. From germline, CDR1 is SGHTA and CDR2 FQGNSA. Trimming removed 4 bases from V and 6 bases from J, with 10 bases in between. The DNA of the CDR3 is TGTGCCAGCAGCTCAAGGGCGAGCGAGCAGTACTTC. Its translation: CASSSRASEQYF.

DNA of the CDR3: TGTGCCAGCAGCTTAGGACTGCCGGGGGCAGATACGCAGTATTTT. Residues: CASSLGLPGADTQYF. This sequence joins TRBV7-9 and TRBJ2-3; TRBD2 is a possible D gene (6 bases). The CDR3 contains 15 residues. V was pared by 1 base and J by 4 bases, with 12 bases between. CDR1 is SEHNR and CDR2 is FQNEAQ in the germline V gene (reference sequence). Looking up the rest from reference TRBV7-9 and TRBJ2-3 gives the full variable domain: DTGVSQNPRHKITKRGQNVTFRCDPISEHNRLYWYRQTLGQGPEFLTYFQNEAQLEKSRLLSDRFSAERPKGSFSTLEIQRTEQGDSAMYLCASSLGLPGADTQYFGPGTRLTVL.

The chain is built from TRBV28 and TRBJ1-1; no clear D. Germline values: CDR1 MDHEN, CDR2 SYDVKM. Trimming shortened V by 6 bases and J by 4 bases, and 12 bases separated the two germline ends. The CDR3 consists of 13 residues. The CDR3 loop is CASSKTVITEAFF. The DNA for the CDR3 is TGTGCCAGCAGCAAGACCGTAATCACTGAAGCTTTCTTT.

The V call is TRBV7-2, the J call TRBJ2-5, with D possibly TRBD1 on 5 matching bases. Germline V gives CDR1 SGHTA, CDR2 FQGNSA. Trimming left V 4 bases short and J 0 bases short, with 9 bases between. The CDR3 is 14 amino acids. The CDR3 DNA sequence: TGTGCCAGCAGCTCCCGACAGAACCAAGAGACCCAGTACTTC. Residues: CASSSRQNQETQYF.

This clonotype was observed a handful of times. The genes are TRBV20-1 and TRBJ2-3; the match to TRBD2 covers 9 bases. CDR3 length equals 14 residues. Germline assignment: CDR1 DFQATT and CDR2 SNEGSKA (reference sequence). J was trimmed by 6 bases and V by 4 bases; bases with no gene match: 8. The CDR3: CSAIDSGGADTQYF. CDR3 bases: TGCAGTGCTATAGATAGCGGGGGAGCGGATACGCAGTATTTT.

V usage is TRBV6-4 and J usage is TRBJ2-6, with TRBD1 identical over 7 bases. The CDR3 has 18 residues. CDR1 and CDR2 (germline): MRHNA, SNTAGT. J was trimmed by 0 bases and V by 5 bases; bases with no gene match: 10. CDR3 in DNA: TGTGCCAGCAGTCCACAACGGACAGGATACTCTGGGGCCAACGTCCTGACTTTC. Amino acid sequence: CASSPQRTGYSGANVLTF.

The chain links TRBV28 to TRBJ2-2; 7 positions match TRBD2. J lost 5 bases, V lost 2 bases, and 2 bases had no gene match. The CDR3 sequence is 14 residues long. Germline CDR1 reads MDHEN; CDR2 reads SYDVKM. For the CDR3, the DNA is TGTGCCAGCAGTTTAGTGGGAGGGACCGGGGAGCTGTTTTTT. Amino acids: CASSLVGGTGELFF.

This clonotype was recorded at least ten times. CDR3 amino acids: CAISGPSGSSMNTGELFF. CDR3 coding DNA: TGTGCCATCAGTGGACCTAGCGGGTCATCCATGAACACCGGGGAGCTGTTTTTT. The chain employs TRBV10-3 and TRBJ2-2, with TRBD2 identical over 8 bases. Unmatched junction bases numbered 11, after V lost 4 bases and J lost 1 base. From germline, CDR1 is ENHRY and CDR2 SYGVKD. The CDR3 has 18 residues.

The chain has TRBV10-3 and TRBJ1-5; possible D gene TRBD1, 6 bases. CDR1 and CDR2 from the germline V gene are ENHRY and SYGVKD. CDR3 size: 13 residues. The ends were cut back, 4 bases at V and 6 bases at J, with 10 bases in the middle. CDR3 residues: CAISGGPSQPQHF. The CDR3 coding sequence is TGTGCCATCAGTGGGGGGCCTTCTCAGCCCCAGCATTTT.

This clonotype was detected ten times or more. The chain links TRBV10-2 to TRBJ1-6; 9 bases match TRBD1. The CDR3 consists of 16 residues. Germline V CDR1 and CDR2: WSHSY, SAAADI. Unmatched junction bases numbered 13, after V lost 7 bases and J lost 9 bases. CDR3 DNA: TGCGCCAGCATGTCCGTCGATGGGACAGGGAGTTCACCCCTCCACTTT. Translation: CASMSVDGTGSSPLHF.

V and J are TRBV10-2 and TRBJ2-3, with TRBD1 matching 9 bases. V shed 3 bases and J 5 bases; nucleotides not matched to a gene: 3. The CDR3 runs to 14 residues. Germline V gene lookup returns CDR1 WSHSY and CDR2 SAAADI. DNA of the CDR3: TGCGCCAGCAGTGAATTGGACAGGGGAGATACGCAGTATTTT. This translates into CASSELDRGDTQYF.

This clonotype was seen more than once but under ten times. The chain joins TRBV28 to TRBJ2-5; possibly TRBD1 for D (5 bases). V was pared by 3 bases and J by 3 bases, with 8 bases between. The CDR3 has 13 amino acids. Germline V gives CDR1 MDHEN, CDR2 SYDVKM. Here the CDR3 reads CASSFGAKETQYF. The CDR3 DNA sequence: TGTGCCAGCAGTTTTGGGGCCAAAGAGACCCAGTACTTC. Combining the CDR3 with reference TRBV28 and TRBJ2-5 gives the whole variable domain DVKVTQSSRYLVKRTGEKVFLECVQDMDHENMFWYRQDPGLGLRLIYFSYDVKMKEKGDIPEGYSVSREKKERFSLILESASTNQTSMYLCASSFGAKETQYFGPGTRLLVL.

The table lists this clonotype with many counts. The gene calls are TRBV6-6 and TRBJ2-5; D uncertain. This CDR3 has 12 amino acids. V was trimmed by 2 bases and J by 7 bases, leaving 8 bases between them. Germline CDR1 reads MNHNY; CDR2 reads SVGAGI (reference sequence). CDR3 region: CASSYLTGTQYF. DNA of the CDR3: TGTGCCAGCAGTTACCTAACGGGGACCCAGTACTTC.

This clonotype was seen only a few times. This chain connects TRBV6-6 to TRBJ1-5; no clear D. This CDR3 comprises 14 residues. Germline V gene lookup returns CDR1 MNHNY and CDR2 SVGAGI (reference sequence). V was shortened by 4 bases and J by 2 bases, with 9 bases between the two germline ends. The CDR3 DNA follows: TGTGCCAGCAGTTCCCCGGTAGGCAATCAGCCCCAGCATTTT. This codes for CASSSPVGNQPQHF.

This clonotype has ten or more counts. J is TRBJ2-1 and V is TRBV6-1, with TRBD2 identical over 15 bases. Germline V gives CDR1 MNHNS, CDR2 SASEGT. Unmatched junction bases numbered 11, after V lost 6 bases and J lost 8 bases. The CDR3 contains 17 residues. The CDR3 loop reads CASSAGLAGGPIDEQFF. The CDR3, as DNA: TGTGCCAGCAGCGCCGGACTAGCGGGAGGGCCAATTGATGAGCAGTTCTTC.

The chain is built from TRBV6-1 and TRBJ1-5; a weak D match, TRBD1 (5 bases). Germline loops: CDR1 MNHNS, CDR2 SASEGT. The V end lost 5 bases, the J end lost 1 base, and 12 bases lay between the germline ends. The CDR3 runs to 15 residues. CDR3 coding DNA: TGTGCCAGCAGTAAGCAGGGAGGAAGCAATCAGCCCCAGCATTTT. The encoded protein is CASSKQGGSNQPQHF.

This chain uses TRBV15 with TRBJ2-5; D may be TRBD1 or TRBD2 (5 bases each). The CDR3 has 15 residues. Germline V gene sequence: CDR1 LNHNV, CDR2 YYDKDF (reference sequence). The germline V and J ends were trimmed by 1 base and 0 bases, with 9 bases remaining between them. In DNA, the CDR3 is TGTGCCACCAGCAGAGGGGACGGTGACCAAGAGACCCAGTACTTC. Its protein product is CATSRGDGDQETQYF.

In this sample, this clonotype turned up a few times. J is TRBJ2-1 and V is TRBV10-3; D call uncertain. In germline, CDR1 is ENHRY, CDR2 SYGVKD. V was trimmed by 8 bases and J by 4 bases, leaving 9 bases between them. The CDR3 sequence is 12 residues long. The CDR3 nucleotides are TGTGCCATCGGGGATTCTTACAATGAGCAGTTCTTC. This gives the protein CAIGDSYNEQFF.

This clonotype counts as medium-sized (0.01 to 0.1%). The V gene is TRBV3-1, the J gene TRBJ2-1, with 8 positions matching TRBD2. Per germline, CDR1 LGHDT and CDR2 YNNKEL (reference sequence). J gave up 9 bases and V 0 bases, and 10 bases lay outside the gene matches. The CDR3 has 16 residues. Here the CDR3 reads CASSQDSGAQRAEQFF. The CDR3 DNA is TGTGCCAGCAGCCAAGATAGCGGGGCCCAACGGGCTGAGCAGTTCTTC.

This clonotype was recorded a few times. The junction shows a germline mismatch at one end, possibly a read error. The rearrangement links TRBV7-7 to TRBJ2-7; possibly TRBD1 for D (6 bases). CDR3 size: 14 residues. Germline V gene lookup returns CDR1 SSHAT and CDR2 FNYEAQ (reference sequence). The CDR3 bases are TGTGCTAGCAGCCCCTTGGACAGCGCCTACGAGCAGTACTTC. It encodes CASSPLDSAYEQYF.